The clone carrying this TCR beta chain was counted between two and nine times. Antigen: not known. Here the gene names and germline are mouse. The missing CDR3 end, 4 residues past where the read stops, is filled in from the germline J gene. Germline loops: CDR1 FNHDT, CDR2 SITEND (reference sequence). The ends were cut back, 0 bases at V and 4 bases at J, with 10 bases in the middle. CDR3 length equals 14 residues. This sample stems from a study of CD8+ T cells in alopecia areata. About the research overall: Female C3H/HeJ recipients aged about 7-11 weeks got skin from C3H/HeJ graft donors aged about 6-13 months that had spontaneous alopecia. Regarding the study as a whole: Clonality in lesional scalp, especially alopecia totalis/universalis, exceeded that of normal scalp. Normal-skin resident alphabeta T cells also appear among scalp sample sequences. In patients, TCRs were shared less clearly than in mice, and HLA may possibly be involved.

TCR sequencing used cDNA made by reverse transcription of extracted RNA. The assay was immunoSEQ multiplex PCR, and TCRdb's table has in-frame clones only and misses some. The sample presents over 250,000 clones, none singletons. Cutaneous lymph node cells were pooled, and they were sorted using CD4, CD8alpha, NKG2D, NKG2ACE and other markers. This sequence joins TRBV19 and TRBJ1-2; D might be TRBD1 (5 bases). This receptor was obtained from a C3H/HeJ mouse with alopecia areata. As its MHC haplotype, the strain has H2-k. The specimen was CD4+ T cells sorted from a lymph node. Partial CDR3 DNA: TGTGCCAGCAGTATAGTCCAGGGAGGCTCC. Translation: CASSIVQGGS. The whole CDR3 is CASSIVQGGSDYTF. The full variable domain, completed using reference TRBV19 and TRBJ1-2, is GGIITQTPKFLIGQEGQKLTLKCQQNFNHDTMYWYRQDSGKGLRLIYYSITENDLQKGDLSEGYDASREKKSSFSLTVTSAQKNEMAVFLCASSIVQGGSDYTFGSGTRLLVI.